The text below deals with one T cell receptor beta chain. What it binds is not known. Sample time point: new active TB diagnosis, blood taken before or within 7 days of starting treatment. Germline-derived CDR1 and CDR2 are KGHSH and LQKENI. Trimming shortened V by 4 bases and J by 6 bases, and 13 bases separated the two germline ends. CDR3 length: 13 residues. Libraries were prepared by immunoSEQ multiplex PCR; TCRdb keeps only in-frame clonotypes and omits some of them. Of about 34,000 clones in the sample, roughly 93% were seen once. The data belong to a study of T cells in tuberculosis. Study overall: In South Africa, adults with active tuberculosis were compared with IGRA-negative and latently infected IGRA-positive adolescents. Blood was taken before or within 7 days of anti-tuberculosis therapy. Regarding the study as a whole: Using the GMM-specific repertoire gave about 90% accuracy versus over 60% with motifs.

The sequence was collected from an adult with tuberculosis. Sequencing used PBMCs, obtained at tuberculosis diagnosis. J is TRBJ2-7 and V is TRBV18, with D possibly TRBD1 on 6 matching bases. CDR3: CASSLGTSREQYF. CDR3 bases: TGTGCCAGCTCACTAGGGACATCGCGCGAGCAGTACTTC.